This T cell receptor beta chain was obtained from a study of siplizumab effects on memory and regulatory T cells. Each sample had 9 x 10^4 or so TCR templates assayed. Data came from immunoSEQ multiplex PCR; TCRdb stores just in-frame clones and leaves some out. The top ten clones hold 0.32% of a sample with roughly 100,000 clones, around 93% of them seen once. To note about this clone: Its antigen is unknown.

Broader study findings: Unstimulated subsets accounted for the mapping of only a minor share of the clones that were alloreactive. Many proliferating CD4+ or CD8+ clones remained unclassified. Roughly 75-96% of them could not be assigned either a naive or a memory phenotype.

The CDR3 sequence is 12 residues long. Per germline, CDR1 SEHNR and CDR2 FQNEAQ (reference sequence). Trimming removed 1 base at V and 4 bases at J, with 4 bases between. The chain uses TRBV7-9 and TRBJ1-2; D ambiguous. This receptor was identified in a human donor in good health. Sequenced: CD4+ T cells sorted from blood. The CDR3 DNA sequence: TGTGCCAGCAGCTTAGTCGCCTATGGCTACACCTTC. Encoded protein: CASSLVAYGYTF.